This is a list of T cell receptor beta chains from one sample in a study of human T cells and chemical hapten exposure. TCRdb re-derived calls from the RACE reads in MiXCR, one entry per CDR3 protein. The sample lists about 13,000 distinct CDR3 sequences; about a sixth were seen once. The sequenced sample was whole blood, obtained in connection with sensitization to the hapten diphenylcyclopropenone (DPC). The receptors originated from a woman aged 30 to 39 with alopecia areata. Some clones in this sample may be carry-over from other donors' samples. The CDR3 runs from the conserved cysteine through the conserved F or W. The D gene is left open where the match is weak. Where a row states a size, it is once, few, many or the class of an expanded clone; other rows omit it.

TRBV7-9	-	TRBJ1-1	many	CASRGSGVTTEAFF	TGTGCCAGCAGAGGGTCAGGAGTCACGACTGAAGCTTTCTTT
TRBV10-3	-	TRBJ2-5	-	CAISFGAEETQYF	TGTGCCATCAGTTTCGGGGCCGAAGAGACCCAGTACTTC
TRBV7-2	-	TRBJ1-2	-	CASSLNPNYGYTF	TGTGCCAGCAGCTTAAACCCAAACTATGGCTACACCTTC
TRBV20-1	TRBD1	TRBJ2-1	many	CSAKMDREQFF	TGCAGTGCTAAAATGGACAGGGAGCAGTTCTTC
TRBV7-8	-	TRBJ1-4	-	CASSPGLPGEKLFF	TGTGCCAGCAGCCCCGGTCTCCCGGGTGAAAAACTGTTTTTT
TRBV10-3	-	TRBJ1-2	few	CAINPGHQRVGYTF	TGTGCCATCAACCCGGGACATCAGAGAGTAGGCTACACCTTC
TRBV18	-	TRBJ2-6	many	CASSPLGRKFSGANVLTF	TGTGCCAGCTCACCACTGGGCAGAAAATTCTCTGGGGCCAACGTCCTGACTTTC
TRBV5-4	-	TRBJ1-2	-	CASSPGPQANYGYTF	TGTGCCAGCAGCCCGGGACCGCAAGCTAACTATGGCTACACCTTC
TRBV7-2	-	TRBJ2-5	many	CASSLYFSQSGHQTQYF	TGTGCCAGCAGCTTATATTTTTCTCAGTCCGGACATCAGACCCAGTACTTC
TRBV11-2	-	TRBJ1-2	medium-sized	CASSKDINYGYTF	TGTGCCAGCAGCAAAGACATAAACTATGGCTACACCTTC
TRBV11-2	TRBD1	TRBJ2-5	medium-sized	CASSLVGTGQETQYF	TGTGCCAGCAGCTTAGTAGGGACAGGCCAAGAGACCCAGTACTTC
TRBV6-5	-	TRBJ2-2	few	CASFRRGENTGELFF	TGTGCCAGCTTCCGACGAGGGGAAAACACCGGGGAGCTGTTTTTT
TRBV11-2	-	TRBJ1-6	medium-sized	CASSLEARGGSPLHF	TGTGCCAGCAGCTTAGAGGCACGGGGGGGTTCACCCCTCCACTTT
TRBV5-6	-	TRBJ2-3	few	CASSIAGTDTQYF	TGTGCCAGCAGCATAGCGGGCACAGATACGCAGTATTTT
TRBV7-9	-	TRBJ1-6	medium-sized	CASSLSNTFSPLHF	TGTGCCAGCAGCTTAAGTAACACTTTTTCACCCCTCCACTTT
TRBV6-1	TRBD1	TRBJ1-1	medium-sized	CASRDRAPSEAFF	TGTGCCAGCAGGGACAGGGCCCCCTCTGAAGCTTTCTTT
TRBV21-1	-	TRBJ2-1	many	CASSNERSSGRRDEQFF	TGTGCCAGCAGCAATGAGAGGTCCAGCGGGAGACGGGATGAGCAGTTCTTC
TRBV28	-	TRBJ2-4	many	CAGNIQYF	TGTGCCGGAAACATTCAGTACTTC
TRBV10-3	-	TRBJ1-1	many	CAISHVGFNTEAFF	TGTGCCATCAGTCATGTGGGCTTTAACACTGAAGCTTTCTTT
TRBV3-1	-	TRBJ2-1	-	CASSQDTDSYNEQFF	TGTGCCAGCAGCCAAGATACGGATTCCTACAATGAGCAGTTCTTC
TRBV29-1	-	TRBJ1-1	few	CSATVNTEAFF	TGCAGCGCGACAGTGAACACTGAAGCTTTCTTT
TRBV5-1	TRBD1	TRBJ2-3	once	CASSSGTVTDTQYF	TGCGCCAGCAGCTCCGGGACAGTCACAGATACGCAGTATTTT
TRBV20-1	-	TRBJ1-5	many	CSAREADRGNQPQHF	TGCAGTGCTAGAGAGGCAGATAGGGGCAATCAGCCCCAGCATTTT
TRBV5-5	TRBD1	TRBJ1-5	medium-sized	CASSSFGTDNQPQHF	TGTGCCAGCAGCTCATTCGGGACAGATAATCAGCCCCAGCATTTT
TRBV3-1	TRBD2	TRBJ2-3	medium-sized	CASNGLAADLYTDTQYF	TGTGCCAGCAACGGACTAGCCGCCGATCTTTACACAGATACGCAGTATTTT
TRBV20-1	-	TRBJ1-5	-	CSASRQGLDQPQHF	TGCAGTGCTAGCCGCCAGGGGCTAGATCAGCCCCAGCATTTT
TRBV28	-	TRBJ1-1	medium-sized	CATANTEAFF	TGTGCCACAGCAAATACTGAAGCTTTCTTT
TRBV7-9	TRBD1	TRBJ2-1	-	CASSPPRLQGADEQFF	TGTGCCAGCAGCCCGCCCCGGTTACAGGGGGCTGATGAGCAGTTCTTC
TRBV2	-	TRBJ1-5	-	CASSGRGSASNQPQHF	TGTGCCAGCAGTGGAAGGGGATCCGCCAGCAATCAGCCCCAGCATTTT
TRBV3-1	TRBD2	TRBJ2-5	many	CASSQEGAGGLYQETQYF	TGTGCCAGCAGCCAAGAAGGGGCGGGAGGATTATACCAAGAGACCCAGTACTTC
TRBV20-1	-	TRBJ2-5	many	CSASIAGQETQYF	TGCAGTGCTAGTATTGCGGGCCAAGAGACCCAGTACTTC
TRBV2	TRBD1	TRBJ1-6	many	CASIPGQVYNSPLHF	TGTGCCAGCATTCCGGGACAGGTCTATAATTCACCCCTCCACTTT
TRBV6-5	-	TRBJ1-2	many	CASSYSPLAGHGYTF	TGTGCCAGCAGTTACTCCCCATTGGCGGGCCATGGCTACACCTTC
TRBV4-3	-	TRBJ2-3	many	CASSQDFPDTQYF	TGCGCCAGCAGCCAAGATTTCCCAGATACGCAGTATTTT
TRBV4-2	-	TRBJ1-5	-	CASSPRDNNDQPQHF	TGTGCCAGCAGCCCACGGGACAACAATGATCAGCCCCAGCATTTT
TRBV7-3	-	TRBJ2-1	medium-sized	CASSLGNNEQFF	TGTGCCAGCAGCTTAGGAAACAATGAGCAGTTCTTC
TRBV5-1	-	TRBJ2-4	-	CASSLGSSAKNIQYF	TGCGCCAGCAGCTTGGGCAGTTCAGCCAAAAACATTCAGTACTTC
TRBV20-1	-	TRBJ1-2	medium-sized	CSARDLAWDADYGYTF	TGCAGTGCTAGAGATCTAGCGTGGGACGCCGACTATGGCTACACCTTC
TRBV7-2	-	TRBJ2-1	many	CASNRDFSYNEQFF	TGTGCCAGCAATCGGGATTTCTCCTACAATGAGCAGTTCTTC
TRBV18	-	TRBJ1-2	many	CASSPDGGDYGYTF	TGTGCCAGCTCACCTGATGGAGGGGACTATGGCTACACCTTC
TRBV6-2/TRBV6-3	TRBD1	TRBJ2-3	medium-sized	CASRLGQGSTDTQYF	TGTGCCAGCAGACTGGGACAGGGTTCAACGGATACGCAGTATTTT
TRBV9	TRBD2	TRBJ2-1	few	CASSPRAGGYNEQFF	TGTGCCAGCAGCCCCCGGGCGGGAGGGTACAATGAGCAGTTCTTC
TRBV12-3/TRBV12-4	-	TRBJ2-5	medium-sized	CASAVRGETQYF	TGTGCCAGTGCCGTTAGGGGAGAGACCCAGTACTTC
TRBV5-1	TRBD2	TRBJ2-1	-	CASSELLAGNVGFF	TGCGCCAGCAGCGAATTACTAGCGGGTAACGTGGGGTTCTTC
TRBV27	-	TRBJ1-1	once	CASSPQLTWAEAFF	TGTGCCAGCAGTCCCCAATTGACTTGGGCTGAAGCTTTCTTT
TRBV15	-	TRBJ2-7	few	CATSGYPDRKEQYF	TGTGCCACCAGCGGGTACCCTGACCGGAAGGAGCAGTACTTC
TRBV4-1	-	TRBJ2-3	few	CASSHDGSTDTQYF	TGCGCCAGCAGCCATGACGGGAGCACAGATACGCAGTATTTT
TRBV9	TRBD2	TRBJ2-2	many	CASSERAGGPRNTGELFF	TGTGCCAGCAGCGAAAGAGCGGGAGGGCCTCGGAACACCGGGGAGCTGTTTTTT
TRBV6-2/TRBV6-3	TRBD1	TRBJ2-3	medium-sized	CASSYLDRVGADTQYF	TGTGCCAGCAGTTACCTCGACAGGGTAGGGGCAGATACGCAGTATTTT
TRBV6-1	-	TRBJ2-1	-	CASNTRTYNEQFF	TGTGCCAGCAACACGCGTACCTACAATGAGCAGTTCTTC
TRBV7-2	-	TRBJ1-4	many	CASSRAGRQKLFF	TGTGCCAGCAGTCGGGCAGGGAGGCAAAAACTGTTTTTT
TRBV6-2/TRBV6-3	TRBD1	TRBJ1-4	few	CASSSEATDREPEKLFF	TGTGCCAGCAGTTCCGAAGCAACCGACAGGGAACCTGAAAAACTGTTTTTT